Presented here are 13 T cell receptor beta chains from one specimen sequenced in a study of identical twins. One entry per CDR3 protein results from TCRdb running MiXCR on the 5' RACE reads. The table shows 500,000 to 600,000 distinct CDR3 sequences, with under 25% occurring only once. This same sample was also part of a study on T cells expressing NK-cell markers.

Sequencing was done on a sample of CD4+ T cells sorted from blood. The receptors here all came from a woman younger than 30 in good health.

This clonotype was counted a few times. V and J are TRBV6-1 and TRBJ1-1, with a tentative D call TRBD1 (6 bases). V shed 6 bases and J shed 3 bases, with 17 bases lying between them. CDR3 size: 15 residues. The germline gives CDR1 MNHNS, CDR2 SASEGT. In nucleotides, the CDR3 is TGTGCCAGCAGCTTCACCGTGTCAGGGGACACTGAAGCTTTCTTT. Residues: CASSFTVSGDTEAFF.

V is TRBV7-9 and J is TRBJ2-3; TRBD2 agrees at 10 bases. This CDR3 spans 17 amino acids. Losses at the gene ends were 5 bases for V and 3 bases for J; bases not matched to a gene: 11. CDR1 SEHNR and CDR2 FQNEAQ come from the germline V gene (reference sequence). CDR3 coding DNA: TGTGCCAGCAGCCCGACCCCTAGCGGGAGCAGTACAGATACGCAGTATTTT. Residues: CASSPTPSGSSTDTQYF.

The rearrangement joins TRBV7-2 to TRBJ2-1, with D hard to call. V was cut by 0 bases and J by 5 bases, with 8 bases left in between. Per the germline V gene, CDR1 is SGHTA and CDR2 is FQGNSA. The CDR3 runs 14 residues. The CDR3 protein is CASSLAFSNNEQFF. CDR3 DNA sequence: TGTGCCAGCAGCTTAGCGTTTTCGAACAATGAGCAGTTCTTC.

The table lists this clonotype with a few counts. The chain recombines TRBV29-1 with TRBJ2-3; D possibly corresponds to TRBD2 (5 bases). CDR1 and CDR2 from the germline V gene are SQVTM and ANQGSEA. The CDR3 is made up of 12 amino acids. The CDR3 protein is CTHERGSDTQYF. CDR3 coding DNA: TGCACTCATGAAAGAGGGTCGGATACGCAGTATTTT.

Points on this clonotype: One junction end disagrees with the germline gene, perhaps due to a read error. CDR3 DNA: TGTGCCAGCATGCCGGACCCCCCGGGACAGGCCTTCTTC. Encoded protein: CASMPDPPGQAFF. This chain uses TRBV2 with TRBJ2-5, with 8 bases identical to TRBD1. CDR3 size: 13 residues. CDR1 and CDR2 from the germline V gene are SNHLY and FYNNEI.

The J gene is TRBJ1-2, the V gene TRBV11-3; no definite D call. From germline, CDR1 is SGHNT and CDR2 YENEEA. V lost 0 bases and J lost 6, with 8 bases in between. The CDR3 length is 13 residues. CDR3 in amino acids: CASSLDRVDGYTF. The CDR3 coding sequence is TGTGCCAGCAGCTTAGACCGCGTCGATGGCTACACCTTC. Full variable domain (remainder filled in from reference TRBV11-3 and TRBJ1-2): EAGVVQSPRYKIIEKKQPVAFWCNPISGHNTLYWYLQNLGQGPELLIRYENEEAVDDSQLPKDRFSAERLKGVDSTLKIQPAELGDSAVYLCASSLDRVDGYTFGSGTRLTVV.

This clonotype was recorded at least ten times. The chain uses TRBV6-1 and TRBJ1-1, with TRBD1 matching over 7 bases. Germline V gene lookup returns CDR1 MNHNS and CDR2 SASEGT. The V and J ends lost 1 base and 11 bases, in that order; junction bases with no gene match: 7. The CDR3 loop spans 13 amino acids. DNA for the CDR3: TGTGCCAGCAGTGAAGATGGAGGGGGCTCGGCTTTCTTT. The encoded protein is CASSEDGGGSAFF.

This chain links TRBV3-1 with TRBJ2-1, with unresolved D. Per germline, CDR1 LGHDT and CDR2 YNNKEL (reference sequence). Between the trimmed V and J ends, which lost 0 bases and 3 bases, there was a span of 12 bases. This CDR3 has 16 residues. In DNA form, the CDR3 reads TGTGCCAGCAGCCAAGAGGTTCTCCCCTACTACAATGAGCAGTTCTTC. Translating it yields CASSQEVLPYYNEQFF.

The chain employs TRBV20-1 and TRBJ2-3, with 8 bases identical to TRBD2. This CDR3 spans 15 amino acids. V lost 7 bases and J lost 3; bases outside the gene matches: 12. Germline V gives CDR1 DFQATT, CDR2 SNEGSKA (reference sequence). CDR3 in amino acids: CSVSPSGGGTDTQYF. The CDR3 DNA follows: TGCAGTGTTAGTCCGTCGGGCGGGGGGACAGATACGCAGTATTTT.

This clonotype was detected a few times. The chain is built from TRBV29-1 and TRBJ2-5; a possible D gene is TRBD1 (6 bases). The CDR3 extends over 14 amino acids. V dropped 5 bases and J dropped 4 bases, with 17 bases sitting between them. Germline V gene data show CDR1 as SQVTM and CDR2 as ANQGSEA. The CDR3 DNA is TGCAGCGTTAGAGGGGGACGGCGGTTAGAGACCCAGTACTTC. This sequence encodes CSVRGGRRLETQYF.

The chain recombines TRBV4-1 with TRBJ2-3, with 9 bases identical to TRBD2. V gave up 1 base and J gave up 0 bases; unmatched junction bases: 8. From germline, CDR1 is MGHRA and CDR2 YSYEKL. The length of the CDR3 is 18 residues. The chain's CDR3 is CASSQAGDSGGSTDTQYF. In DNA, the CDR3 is TGCGCCAGCAGCCAAGCCGGAGATAGCGGGGGTAGCACAGATACGCAGTATTTT.

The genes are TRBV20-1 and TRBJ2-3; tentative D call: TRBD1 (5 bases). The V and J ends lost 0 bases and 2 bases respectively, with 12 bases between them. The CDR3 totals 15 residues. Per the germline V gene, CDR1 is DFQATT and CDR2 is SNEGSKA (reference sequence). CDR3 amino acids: CSARDGRGFTDTQYF. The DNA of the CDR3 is TGCAGTGCTAGAGATGGAAGGGGATTCACAGATACGCAGTATTTT.

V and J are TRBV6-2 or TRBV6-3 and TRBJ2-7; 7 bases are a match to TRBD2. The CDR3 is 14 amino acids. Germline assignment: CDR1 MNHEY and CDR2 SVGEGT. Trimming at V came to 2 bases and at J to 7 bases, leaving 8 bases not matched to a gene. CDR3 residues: CASSYSGTAFEQYF. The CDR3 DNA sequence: TGTGCCAGCAGTTACAGCGGGACCGCTTTTGAGCAGTACTTC.